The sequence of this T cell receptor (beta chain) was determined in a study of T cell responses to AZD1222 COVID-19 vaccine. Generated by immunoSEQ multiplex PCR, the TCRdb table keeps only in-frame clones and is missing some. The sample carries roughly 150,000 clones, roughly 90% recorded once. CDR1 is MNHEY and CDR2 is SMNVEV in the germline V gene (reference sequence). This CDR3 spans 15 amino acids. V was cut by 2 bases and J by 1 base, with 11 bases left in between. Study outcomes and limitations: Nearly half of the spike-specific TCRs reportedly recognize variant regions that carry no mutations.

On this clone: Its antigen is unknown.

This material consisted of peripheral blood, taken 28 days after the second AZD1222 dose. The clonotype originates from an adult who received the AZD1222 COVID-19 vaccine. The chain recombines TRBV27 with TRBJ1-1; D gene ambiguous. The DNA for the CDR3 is TGTGCCAGCAGTTTAGAAGGGATGGGGAACACTGAAGCTTTCTTT. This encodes CASSLEGMGNTEAFF.